The rows below give T cell receptor beta chains drawn from one sample of a study of blood T cells in healthy people across ages. TCRdb independently ran MiXCR on the 5' RACE reads; one entry per CDR3 protein. The sample consists of 1.8 million or so distinct CDR3 sequences, about 39% of them appearing once. The sample consisted of blood. The receptors here all came from a human donor in good health. Both conserved end residues are part of each CDR3.

CDR3aa,j_gene,v_gene
CASSRRQGTGELFF,TRBJ2-2,TRBV7-6
CASSLVELARTDTQYF,TRBJ2-3,TRBV5-1
CASSPPPAGGTQYF,TRBJ2-5,TRBV7-2
CSAGGGSDTQYF,TRBJ2-3,TRBV20-1
CASSSSSSYEQYF,TRBJ2-7,TRBV27
CASSSGYQGTGDGYTF,TRBJ1-2,TRBV11-1
CASSLVQGAHQPQHF,TRBJ1-5,TRBV7-2
CASSPGRGGNEKLFF,TRBJ1-4,TRBV11-3
CSASDTSCEQYF,TRBJ2-7,TRBV20-1
CASSDSDSRANYGDTF,TRBJ1-2,TRBV2
CSVDRAYNATNEKLFF,TRBJ1-4,TRBV29-1
CATSKGQQETQFF,NA,TRBV24-1
CASSPQSDRDSQHF,TRBJ1-5,TRBV7-2
CASETGNRDEQYF,TRBJ2-7,TRBV12-3/TRBV12-4
CASSLWQGASNAGELFF,TRBJ2-2,TRBV7-8
CASSYPSGGARGTQYF,TRBJ2-3,TRBV6-2/TRBV6-3
CASSSVPRGTEAFF,TRBJ1-1,TRBV3-1
CASSLDLDRGSYEQYF,TRBJ2-7,TRBV5-1
CASSFAMETQYF,TRBJ2-5,TRBV12-3/TRBV12-4
CASSLDLGAEQFF,TRBJ2-1,TRBV11-2
CASSEYDSTYEQYF,TRBJ2-7,TRBV6-1
CASSQSENYGYTF,TRBJ1-2,TRBV7-2
CASSYGRMETQYF,NA,TRBV6-5
CATSRGPRGEGVPEAFF,TRBJ1-1,TRBV15
CASSEFSYEQYF,TRBJ2-7,TRBV27